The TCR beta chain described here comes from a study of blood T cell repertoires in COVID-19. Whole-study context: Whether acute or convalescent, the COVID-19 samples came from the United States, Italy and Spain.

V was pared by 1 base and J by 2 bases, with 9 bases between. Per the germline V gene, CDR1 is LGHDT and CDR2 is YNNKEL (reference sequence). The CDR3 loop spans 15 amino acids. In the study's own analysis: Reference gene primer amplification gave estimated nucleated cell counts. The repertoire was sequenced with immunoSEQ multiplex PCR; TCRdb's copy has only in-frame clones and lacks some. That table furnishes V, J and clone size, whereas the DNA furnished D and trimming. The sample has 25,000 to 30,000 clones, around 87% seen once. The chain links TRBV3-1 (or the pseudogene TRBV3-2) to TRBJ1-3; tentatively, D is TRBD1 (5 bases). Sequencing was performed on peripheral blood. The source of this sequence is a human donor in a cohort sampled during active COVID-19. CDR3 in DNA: TGTGCCAGCAGCCAAGCATCAGGGACTGGAAACACCATATATTTT. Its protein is CASSQASGTGNTIYF.